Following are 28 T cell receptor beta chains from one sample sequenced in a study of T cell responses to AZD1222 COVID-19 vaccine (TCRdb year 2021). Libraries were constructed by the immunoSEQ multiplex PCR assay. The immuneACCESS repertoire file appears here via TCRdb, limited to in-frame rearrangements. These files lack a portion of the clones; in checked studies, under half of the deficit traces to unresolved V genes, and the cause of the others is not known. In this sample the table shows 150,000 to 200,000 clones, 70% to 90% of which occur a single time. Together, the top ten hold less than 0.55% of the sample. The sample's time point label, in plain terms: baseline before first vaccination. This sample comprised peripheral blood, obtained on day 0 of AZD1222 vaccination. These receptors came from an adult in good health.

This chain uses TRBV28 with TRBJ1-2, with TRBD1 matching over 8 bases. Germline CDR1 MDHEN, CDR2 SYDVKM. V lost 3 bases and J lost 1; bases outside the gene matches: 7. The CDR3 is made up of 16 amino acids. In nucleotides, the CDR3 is TGTGCCAGCAGTTTCCTAGGACAGGGCCTTAACTATGGCTACACCTTC. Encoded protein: CASSFLGQGLNYGYTF.

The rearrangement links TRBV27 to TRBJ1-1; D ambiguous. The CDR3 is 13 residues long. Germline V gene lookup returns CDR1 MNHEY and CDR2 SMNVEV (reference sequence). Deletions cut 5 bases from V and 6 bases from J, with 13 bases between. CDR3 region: CASSPGLRSEAFF. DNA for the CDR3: TGTGCCAGCAGTCCCGGTCTCCGTTCTGAAGCTTTCTTT.

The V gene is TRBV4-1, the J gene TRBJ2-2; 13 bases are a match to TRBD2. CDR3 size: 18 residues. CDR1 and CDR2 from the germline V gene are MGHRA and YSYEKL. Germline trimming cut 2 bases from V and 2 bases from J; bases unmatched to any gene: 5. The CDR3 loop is CASSQRTSGRVNTGELFF. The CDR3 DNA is TGCGCCAGCAGCCAAAGGACTAGCGGGAGAGTCAACACCGGGGAGCTGTTTTTT.

This CDR3 reads CASSPQYYEQYF. The CDR3 region has the DNA TGTGCCAGCAGCCCCCAATACTACGAGCAGTACTTC. The V call is TRBV6-5, the J call TRBJ2-7; D gene ambiguous. CDR1 is MNHEY, CDR2 SVGAGI, per germline. The CDR3 contains 12 residues. Between the trimmed V and J ends, which lost 6 bases and 3 bases, there was a span of 9 bases.

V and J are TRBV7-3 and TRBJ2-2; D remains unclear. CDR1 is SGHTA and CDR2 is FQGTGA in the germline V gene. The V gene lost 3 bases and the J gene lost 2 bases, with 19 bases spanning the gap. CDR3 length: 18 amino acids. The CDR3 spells CASSFLGGNALNTGELFF. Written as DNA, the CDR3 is TGTGCCAGCAGCTTCCTGGGCGGAAACGCCCTAAACACCGGGGAGCTGTTTTTT.

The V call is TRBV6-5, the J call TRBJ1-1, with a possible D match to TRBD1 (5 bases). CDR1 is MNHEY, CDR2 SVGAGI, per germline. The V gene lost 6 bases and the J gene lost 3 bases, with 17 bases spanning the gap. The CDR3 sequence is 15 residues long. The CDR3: CASRRTLTGYTEAFF. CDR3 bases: TGTGCCAGCAGACGTACTCTAACAGGCTACACTGAAGCTTTCTTT.

The CDR3 here is CASSYQGQGTGELFF. CDR3 DNA sequence: TGTGCCAGCAGTTACCAAGGACAGGGTACCGGGGAGCTGTTTTTT. The rearrangement joins TRBV6-6 to TRBJ2-2, with 8 bases matching TRBD1. J was trimmed by 5 bases and V by 2 bases; bases with no gene match: 4. CDR1 MNHNY and CDR2 SVGAGI come from the germline V gene (reference sequence). This CDR3 is 15 amino acids long.

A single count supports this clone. The CDR3 coding sequence is TGTGCCAGCAGTTTATGGGCTGAAGCTTTCTTT. It codes for CASSLWAEAFF. The rearrangement links TRBV28 to TRBJ1-1; D unresolved. Trimming took 0 bases from V and 6 from J, leaving 2 bases between them. From germline, CDR1 is MDHEN and CDR2 SYDVKM. This CDR3 contains 11 residues.

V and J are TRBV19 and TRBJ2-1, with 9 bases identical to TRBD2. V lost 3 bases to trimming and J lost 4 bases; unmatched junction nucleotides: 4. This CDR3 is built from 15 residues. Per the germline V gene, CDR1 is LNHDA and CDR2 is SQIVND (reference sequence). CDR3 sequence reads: CASSIRTSEYNEQFF. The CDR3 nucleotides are TGTGCCAGTAGTATCAGGACTAGCGAGTACAATGAGCAGTTCTTC.

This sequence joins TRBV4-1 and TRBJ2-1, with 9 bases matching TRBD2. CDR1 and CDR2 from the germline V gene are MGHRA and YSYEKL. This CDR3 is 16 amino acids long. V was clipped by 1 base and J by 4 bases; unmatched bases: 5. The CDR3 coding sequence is TGCGCCAGCAGCCAAGGGGAGCGGGGGGTGTACAATGAGCAGTTCTTC. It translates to CASSQGERGVYNEQFF.

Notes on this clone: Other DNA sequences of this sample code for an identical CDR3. The CDR3 region has the DNA TGCGCCAGCAGCTTTGGACAGGGGGCTGAAAAACTGTTTTTT. Translation: CASSFGQGAEKLFF. The rearrangement links TRBV5-1 to TRBJ1-4, with TRBD1 matching over 11 bases. CDR3 length equals 14 residues. V was pared by 2 bases and J by 7 bases, with 1 base of the junction left unmatched. Germline lookup yields CDR1 SGHRS and CDR2 YFSETQ.

The CDR3 nucleotides read TGTGCCAGCAGCCAGCTAGGGACAGGTGAAGCTTTCTTT. It is translated as CASSQLGTGEAFF. This chain connects TRBV14 to TRBJ1-1, with 8 nucleotides matching TRBD1. Germline V gives CDR1 SGHDN, CDR2 FVKESK. V gave up 3 bases and J gave up 7 bases; unmatched junction bases: 4. The CDR3 has 13 amino acids.

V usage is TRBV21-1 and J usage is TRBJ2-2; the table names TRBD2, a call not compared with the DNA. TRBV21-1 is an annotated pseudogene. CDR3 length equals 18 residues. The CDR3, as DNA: TGTGCCAGCAGCGCCAACCCTAGCGGGGGGGGAAACACCGGGGAGCTGTTTTTT. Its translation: CASSANPSGGGNTGELFF.

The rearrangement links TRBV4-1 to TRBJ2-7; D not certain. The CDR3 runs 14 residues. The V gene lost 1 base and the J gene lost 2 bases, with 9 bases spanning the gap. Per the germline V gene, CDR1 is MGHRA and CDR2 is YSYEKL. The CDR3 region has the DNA TGCGCCAGCAGCCAAGTTATGATTCCCTACGAGCAGTACTTC. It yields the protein CASSQVMIPYEQYF.

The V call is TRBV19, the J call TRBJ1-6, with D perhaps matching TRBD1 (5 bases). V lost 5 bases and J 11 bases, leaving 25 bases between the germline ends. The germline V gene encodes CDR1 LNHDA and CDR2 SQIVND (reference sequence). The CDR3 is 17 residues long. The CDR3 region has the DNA TGTGCCAGTAGTCCCTCAGGAACCGGCGGGGCAATTGCACCCCTCCACTTT. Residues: CASSPSGTGGAIAPLHF.

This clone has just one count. CDR3: CASSQSYNEQFF. DNA for the CDR3: TGCGCCAGCAGCCAAAGTTACAATGAGCAGTTCTTC. The chain uses TRBV4-3 and TRBJ2-7; D gene uncertain. The J call may be faulty, since TRBJ2-1 better matches the DNA end. The CDR3 has 12 residues. Per the germline V gene, CDR1 is LGHNA and CDR2 is YSLEER.

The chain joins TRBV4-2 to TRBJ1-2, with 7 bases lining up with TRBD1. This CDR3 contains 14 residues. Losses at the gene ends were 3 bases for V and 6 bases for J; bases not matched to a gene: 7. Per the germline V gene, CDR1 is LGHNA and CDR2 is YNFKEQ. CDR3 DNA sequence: TGTGCCAGCAGCCAGGCCGGGACAGTCGATGGCTACACCTTC. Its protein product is CASSQAGTVDGYTF.

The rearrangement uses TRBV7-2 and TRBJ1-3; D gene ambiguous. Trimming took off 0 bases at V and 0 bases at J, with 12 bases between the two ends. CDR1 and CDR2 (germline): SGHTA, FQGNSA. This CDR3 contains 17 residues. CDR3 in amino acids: CASSLASVRNSGNTIYF. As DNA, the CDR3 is TGTGCCAGCAGCTTAGCGTCAGTACGGAACTCTGGAAACACCATATATTTT. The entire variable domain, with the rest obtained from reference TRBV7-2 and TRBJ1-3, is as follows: GAGVSQSPSNKVTEKGKDVELRCDPISGHTALYWYRQSLGQGLEFLIYFQGNSAPDKSGLPSDRFSAERTGGSVSTLTIQRTQQEDSAVYLCASSLASVRNSGNTIYFGEGSWLTVV.

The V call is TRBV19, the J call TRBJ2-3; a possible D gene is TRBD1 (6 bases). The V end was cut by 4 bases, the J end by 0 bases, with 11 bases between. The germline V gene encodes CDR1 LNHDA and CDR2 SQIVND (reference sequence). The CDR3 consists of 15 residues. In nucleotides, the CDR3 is TGTGCCAGTAGTACCAACAGGGTAAGCACAGATACGCAGTATTTT. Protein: CASSTNRVSTDTQYF.

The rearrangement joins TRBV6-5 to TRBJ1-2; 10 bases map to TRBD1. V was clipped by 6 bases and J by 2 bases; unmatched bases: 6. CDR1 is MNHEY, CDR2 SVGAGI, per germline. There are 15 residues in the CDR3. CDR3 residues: CASRSPGQGNYGYTF. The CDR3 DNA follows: TGTGCCAGCAGGTCCCCGGGACAGGGGAACTATGGCTACACCTTC.

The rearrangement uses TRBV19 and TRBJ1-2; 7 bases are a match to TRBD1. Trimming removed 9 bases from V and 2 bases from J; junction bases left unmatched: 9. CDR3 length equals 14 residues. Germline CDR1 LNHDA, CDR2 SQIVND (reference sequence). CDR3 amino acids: CASRPPDRNYGYTF. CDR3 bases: TGTGCCAGCCGACCCCCGGACAGGAACTATGGCTACACCTTC.

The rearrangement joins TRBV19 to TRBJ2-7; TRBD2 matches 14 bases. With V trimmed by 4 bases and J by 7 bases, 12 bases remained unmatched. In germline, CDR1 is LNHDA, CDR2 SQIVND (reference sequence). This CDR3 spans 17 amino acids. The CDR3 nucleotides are TGTGCCAGTAGTACAGGACTAGCGGGAGGCCCCTTGAGGGAGCAGTACTTC. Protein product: CASSTGLAGGPLREQYF.

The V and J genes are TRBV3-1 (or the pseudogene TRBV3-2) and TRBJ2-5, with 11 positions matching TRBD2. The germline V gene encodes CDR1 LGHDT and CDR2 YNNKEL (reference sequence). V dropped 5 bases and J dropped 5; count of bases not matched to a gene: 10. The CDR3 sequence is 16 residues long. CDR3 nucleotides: TGTGCCAGCAGCGAAAGGACTAGCGGGCCTACGGAGACCCAGTACTTC. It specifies CASSERTSGPTETQYF.

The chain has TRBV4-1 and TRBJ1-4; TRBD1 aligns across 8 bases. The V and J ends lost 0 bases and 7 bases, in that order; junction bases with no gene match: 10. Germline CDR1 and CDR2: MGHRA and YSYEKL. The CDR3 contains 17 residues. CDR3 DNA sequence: TGCGCCAGCAGCCAAGATGCGACAGGGGCGCTAAGTGAAAAACTGTTTTTT. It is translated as CASSQDATGALSEKLFF.

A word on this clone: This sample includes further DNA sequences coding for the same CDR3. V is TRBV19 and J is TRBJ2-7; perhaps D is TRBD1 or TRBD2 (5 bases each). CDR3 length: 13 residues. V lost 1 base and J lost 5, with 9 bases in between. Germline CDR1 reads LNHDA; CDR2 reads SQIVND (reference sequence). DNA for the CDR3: TGTGCCAGTAGTATAGGGGGACGGAACGAGCAGTACTTC. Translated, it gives CASSIGGRNEQYF.

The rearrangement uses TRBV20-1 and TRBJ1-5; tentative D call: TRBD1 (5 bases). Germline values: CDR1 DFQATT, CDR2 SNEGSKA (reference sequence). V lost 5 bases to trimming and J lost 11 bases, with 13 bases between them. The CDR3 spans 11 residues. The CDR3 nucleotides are TGCAGTGCTTTCCGCGCGGGGGCCCAGCATTTT. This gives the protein CSAFRAGAQHF.

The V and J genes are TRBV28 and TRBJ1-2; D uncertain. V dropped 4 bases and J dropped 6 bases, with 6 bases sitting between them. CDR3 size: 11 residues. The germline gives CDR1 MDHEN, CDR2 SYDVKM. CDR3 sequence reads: CASSSQDGYTF. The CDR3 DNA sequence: TGTGCCAGCAGTTCGCAAGATGGCTACACCTTC.

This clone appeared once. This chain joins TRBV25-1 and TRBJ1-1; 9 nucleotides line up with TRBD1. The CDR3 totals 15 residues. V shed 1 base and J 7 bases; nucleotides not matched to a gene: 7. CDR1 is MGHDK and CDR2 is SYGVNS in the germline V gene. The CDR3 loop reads CASSELEQGAIEAFF. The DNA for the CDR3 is TGTGCCAGCAGTGAATTGGAACAGGGGGCCATTGAAGCTTTCTTT.